This entry lists 10 T cell receptor beta chains sequenced from one sample in a study of OX40 agonist ivuxolimab in advanced cancers. Data came from immunoSEQ multiplex PCR; TCRdb stores just in-frame clones and leaves some out. This table has approximately 63,000 clones, roughly 88% appearing once. Sequenced here: CD4+ or CD8+ T cells sorted from blood, sampled in a trial of the OX40 agonist ivuxolimab. These receptors were collected from an adult with an advanced solid tumor such as melanoma, head and neck, liver or kidney cancer.

The V gene is TRBV2, the J gene TRBJ2-3; D is tentatively TRBD1 or TRBD2 (5 bases each). Germline CDR1 reads SNHLY; CDR2 reads FYNNEI. The V end lost 6 bases, the J end lost 0 bases, and 10 bases lay between the germline ends. There are 14 residues in the CDR3. DNA for the CDR3: TGTGCCAGCAGGAGGGACCCTAGCACAGATACGCAGTATTTT. Its translation is CASRRDPSTDTQYF.

CDR3 amino acids: CASSQEYNEQFF. Here the CDR3 DNA reads TGCGCCAGCAGCCAGGAATACAATGAGCAGTTCTTC. The chain combines TRBV4-1 with TRBJ2-1; D not certain. The CDR3 is 12 amino acids. Germline loops: CDR1 MGHRA, CDR2 YSYEKL. V was trimmed by 3 bases and J by 4 bases, leaving 4 bases between them.

The rearrangement links TRBV5-1 to TRBJ1-4; maybe TRBD1 (6 bases). This CDR3 has 13 amino acids. Trimming removed 4 bases at V and 7 bases at J, with 11 bases between. From germline, CDR1 is SGHRS and CDR2 YFSETQ. The CDR3 spells CASSGGSGEKLFF. The CDR3, as DNA: TGCGCCAGCAGCGGGGGCTCGGGTGAAAAACTGTTTTTT.

This rearrangement joins TRBV14 to TRBJ2-7, with a tentative D call TRBD1 (6 bases). This CDR3 is 13 amino acids long. V dropped 2 bases and J dropped 6 bases, with 11 bases sitting between them. Per germline, CDR1 SGHDN and CDR2 FVKESK. CDR3 DNA sequence: TGTGCCAGCAGCCAACAGACAGGAACCGAGCAGTACTTC. Residues: CASSQQTGTEQYF.

V gene TRBV5-1 combines with J gene TRBJ2-7; no firm D call. The V gene's germline CDR1 is SGHRS and CDR2 YFSETQ. The V and J ends lost 1 base and 0 bases respectively, with 8 bases between them. This CDR3 has 14 amino acids. The CDR3 sequence: CASSLRGPSYEQYF. CDR3 sequence (DNA): TGCGCCAGCAGCTTGCGTGGACCCTCCTACGAGCAGTACTTC.

The chain links TRBV7-2 to TRBJ2-7; D possibly matches TRBD1 or TRBD2 (6 bases each). With 8 bases removed from V and 0 bases from J, the gap between germline ends came to 11 bases. Per the germline V gene, CDR1 is SGHTA and CDR2 is FQGNSA. The CDR3 loop spans 13 amino acids. CDR3 residues: CASGRGDSYEQYF. The CDR3 DNA sequence: TGTGCCAGCGGAAGGGGGGACTCCTACGAGCAGTACTTC.

This clone was counted only a few times. The CDR3 DNA reads TGTGCCAGCAGTCCCCATTCAGGGGGAAACATTCAGTACTTC. It yields the protein CASSPHSGGNIQYF. The gene calls are TRBV28 and TRBJ2-4, with 7 bases aligning to TRBD1. The CDR3 covers 14 residues. The germline gives CDR1 MDHEN, CDR2 SYDVKM. V lost 5 bases to trimming and J lost 6 bases; unmatched junction nucleotides: 7.

Concerning this clone itself: At one end the junction does not follow the germline gene, possibly because of a read error. The J gene is TRBJ2-5, the V gene TRBV7-6; no reliable D call. Per the germline V gene, CDR1 is SGHVS and CDR2 is FNYEAQ. The CDR3 spans 13 residues. CDR3 loop: CASSTMGQGTQYF. As DNA, the CDR3 is TGTGCCAGCAGCACTATGGGCCAAGGGACCCAGTACTTC.

V usage is TRBV7-6 and J usage is TRBJ2-1; D remains unclear. The CDR3 consists of 12 residues. V shed 1 base and J shed 8 bases, with 6 bases lying between them. Germline assignment: CDR1 SGHVS and CDR2 FNYEAQ. The CDR3 protein is CASSLDRYEQFF. CDR3 sequence (DNA): TGTGCCAGCAGCTTAGATAGGTATGAGCAGTTCTTC.

The chain carries TRBV27 and TRBJ2-7; D perhaps matches TRBD1 (6 bases). There are 14 residues in the CDR3. V lost 5 bases and J lost 3, with 14 bases in between. CDR1 MNHEY and CDR2 SMNVEV come from the germline V gene (reference sequence). CDR3 bases: TGTGCCAGCAGTCCCTTGGACAGATACTACGAGCAGTACTTC. Translation: CASSPLDRYYEQYF.